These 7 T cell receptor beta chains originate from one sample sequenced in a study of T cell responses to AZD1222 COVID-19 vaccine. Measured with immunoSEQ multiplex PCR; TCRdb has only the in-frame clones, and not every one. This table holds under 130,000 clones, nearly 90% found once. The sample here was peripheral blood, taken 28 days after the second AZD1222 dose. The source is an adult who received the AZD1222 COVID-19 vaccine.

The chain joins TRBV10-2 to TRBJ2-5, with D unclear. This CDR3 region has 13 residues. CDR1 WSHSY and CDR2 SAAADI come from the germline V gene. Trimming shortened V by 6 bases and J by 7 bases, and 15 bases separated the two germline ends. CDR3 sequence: CASSFDVRGTQYF. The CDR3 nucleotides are TGCGCCAGCAGCTTTGACGTCCGAGGGACCCAGTACTTC.

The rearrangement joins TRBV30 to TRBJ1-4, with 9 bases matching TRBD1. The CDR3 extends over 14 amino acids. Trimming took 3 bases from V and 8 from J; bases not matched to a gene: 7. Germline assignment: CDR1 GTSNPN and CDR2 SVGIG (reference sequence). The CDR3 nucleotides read TGTGCCTGGAGCTTGGGGACAGGGCTGGAAAAACTGTTTTTT. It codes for CAWSLGTGLEKLFF. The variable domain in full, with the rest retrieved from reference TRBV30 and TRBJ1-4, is SQTIHQWPATLVQPVGSPLSLECTVEGTSNPNLYWYRQAAGRGLQLLFYSVGIGQISSEVPQNLSASRPQDRQFILSSKKLLLSDSGFYLCAWSLGTGLEKLFFGSGTQLSVL.

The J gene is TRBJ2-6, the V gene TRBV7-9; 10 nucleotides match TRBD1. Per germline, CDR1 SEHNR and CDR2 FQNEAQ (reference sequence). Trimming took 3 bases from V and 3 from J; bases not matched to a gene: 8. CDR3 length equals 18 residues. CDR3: CASSFPVTGGYGANVLTF. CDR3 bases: TGTGCCAGCAGCTTTCCCGTGACAGGGGGCTATGGGGCCAACGTCCTGACTTTC.

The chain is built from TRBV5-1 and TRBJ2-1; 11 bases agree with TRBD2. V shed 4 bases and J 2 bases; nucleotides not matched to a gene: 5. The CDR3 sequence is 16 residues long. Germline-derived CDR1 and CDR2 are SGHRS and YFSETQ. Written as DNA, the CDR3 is TGCGCCAGCAGCAGGACTAGCGGGTTCGCCTACAATGAGCAGTTCTTC. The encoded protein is CASSRTSGFAYNEQFF. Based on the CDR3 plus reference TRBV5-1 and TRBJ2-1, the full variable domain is KAGVTQTPRYLIKTRGQQVTLSCSPISGHRSVSWYQQTPGQGLQFLFEYFSETQRNKGNFPGRFSGRQFSNSRSEMNVSTLELGDSALYLCASSRTSGFAYNEQFFGPGTRLTVL.

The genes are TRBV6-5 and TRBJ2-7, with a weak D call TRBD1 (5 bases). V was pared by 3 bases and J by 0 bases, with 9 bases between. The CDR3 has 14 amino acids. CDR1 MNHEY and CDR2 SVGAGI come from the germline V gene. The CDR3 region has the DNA TGTGCCAGCAGTTATCAGGGTGCCTCCTACGAGCAGTACTTC. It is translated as CASSYQGASYEQYF.

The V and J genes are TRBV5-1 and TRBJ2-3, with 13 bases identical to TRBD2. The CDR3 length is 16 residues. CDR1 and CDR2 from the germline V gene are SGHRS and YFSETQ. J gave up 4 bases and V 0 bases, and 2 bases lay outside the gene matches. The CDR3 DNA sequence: TGCGCCAGCAGCTTGGGGACTAGCGGGAGTCCAGATACGCAGTATTTT. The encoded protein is CASSLGTSGSPDTQYF.

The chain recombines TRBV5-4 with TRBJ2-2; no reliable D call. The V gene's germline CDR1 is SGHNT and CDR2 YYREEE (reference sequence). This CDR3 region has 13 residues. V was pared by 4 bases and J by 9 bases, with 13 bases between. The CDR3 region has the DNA TGTGCCAGCAGCCTACCCGAGATCCGGGAGCTGTTTTTT. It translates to CASSLPEIRELFF.